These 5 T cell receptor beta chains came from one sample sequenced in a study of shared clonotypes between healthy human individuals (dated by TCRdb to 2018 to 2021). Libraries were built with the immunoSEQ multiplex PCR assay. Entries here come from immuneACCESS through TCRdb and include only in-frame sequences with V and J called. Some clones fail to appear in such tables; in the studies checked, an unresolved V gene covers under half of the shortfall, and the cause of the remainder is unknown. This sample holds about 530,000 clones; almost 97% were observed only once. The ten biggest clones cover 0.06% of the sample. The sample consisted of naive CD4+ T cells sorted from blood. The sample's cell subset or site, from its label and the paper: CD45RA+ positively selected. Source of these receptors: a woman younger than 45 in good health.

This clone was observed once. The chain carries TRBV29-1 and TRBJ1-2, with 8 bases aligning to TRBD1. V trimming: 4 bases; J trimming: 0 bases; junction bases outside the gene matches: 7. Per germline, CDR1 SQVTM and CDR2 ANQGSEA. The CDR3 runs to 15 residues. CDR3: CSVVRGQGANYGYTF. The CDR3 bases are TGCAGCGTTGTCCGCGGACAGGGAGCTAACTATGGCTACACCTTC. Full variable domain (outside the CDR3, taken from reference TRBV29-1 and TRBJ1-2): SAVISQKPSRDICQRGTSLTIQCQVDSQVTMMFWYRQQPGQSLTLIATANQGSEATYESGFVIDKFPISRPNLTFSTLTVSNMSPEDSSIYLCSVVRGQGANYGYTFGSGTRLTVV.

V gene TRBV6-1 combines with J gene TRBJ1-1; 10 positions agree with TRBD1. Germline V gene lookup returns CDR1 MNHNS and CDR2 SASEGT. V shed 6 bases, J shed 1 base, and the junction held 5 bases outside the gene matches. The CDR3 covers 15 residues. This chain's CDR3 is CASRDRGGRNTEAFF. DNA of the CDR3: TGTGCCAGCAGGGACAGGGGGGGACGGAACACTGAAGCTTTCTTT.

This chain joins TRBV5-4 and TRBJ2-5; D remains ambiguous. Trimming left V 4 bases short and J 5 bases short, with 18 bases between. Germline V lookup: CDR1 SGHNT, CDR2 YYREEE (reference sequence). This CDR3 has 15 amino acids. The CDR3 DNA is TGTGCCAGCAGCCAAGCTAAGGGCGCAACTGAGACCCAGTACTTC. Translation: CASSQAKGATETQYF.

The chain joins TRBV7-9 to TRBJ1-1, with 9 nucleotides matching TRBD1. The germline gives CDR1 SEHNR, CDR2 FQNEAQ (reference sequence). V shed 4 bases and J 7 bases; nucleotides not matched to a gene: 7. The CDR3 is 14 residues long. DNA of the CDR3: TGTGCCAGCAGCTCCCCGGACAGGGGCGGTGAAGCTTTCTTT. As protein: CASSSPDRGGEAFF.

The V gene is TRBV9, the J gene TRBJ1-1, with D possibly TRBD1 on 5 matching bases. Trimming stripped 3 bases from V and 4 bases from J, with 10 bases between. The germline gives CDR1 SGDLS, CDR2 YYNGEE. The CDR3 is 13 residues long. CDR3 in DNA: TGTGCCAGCAGCGCCGACAGTACCACTGAAGCTTTCTTT. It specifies CASSADSTTEAFF.